A single T cell receptor beta chain is shown here with its context. The entry originates in a study of PD-L1 blockade in urothelial cancer. Across the whole study: It was at some point between 2013 and 2015 that patients started atezolizumab at 1,200 mg intravenously every 3 weeks.

Each PCR contained spiked-in synthetic TCR analog templates. Some clones are missing from TCRdb's copy, which holds only in-frame ones; the method was immunoSEQ multiplex PCR. The data contain fewer than 40,000 clones, approximately 90% of them singletons. It was locally advanced or metastatic urothelial carcinoma that patients had. Sample contribution per patient ranged from 1 to 8, covering pretreatment and on-treatment. Sequenced here: PBMCs, sampled around atezolizumab (anti-PD-L1) treatment. The sequence was obtained from a man aged 70 or older with urothelial cancer.

Written as DNA, the CDR3 is TGTGCCAGTAGTATTGGAACAGACTACGAGCAGTACTTC. This translates into CASSIGTDYEQYF. The rearrangement joins TRBV19 to TRBJ2-7; no clear D gene. Germline V CDR1 and CDR2: LNHDA, SQIVND (reference sequence). The ends were cut back, 3 bases at V and 3 bases at J, with 9 bases in the middle. This CDR3 is built from 13 residues.